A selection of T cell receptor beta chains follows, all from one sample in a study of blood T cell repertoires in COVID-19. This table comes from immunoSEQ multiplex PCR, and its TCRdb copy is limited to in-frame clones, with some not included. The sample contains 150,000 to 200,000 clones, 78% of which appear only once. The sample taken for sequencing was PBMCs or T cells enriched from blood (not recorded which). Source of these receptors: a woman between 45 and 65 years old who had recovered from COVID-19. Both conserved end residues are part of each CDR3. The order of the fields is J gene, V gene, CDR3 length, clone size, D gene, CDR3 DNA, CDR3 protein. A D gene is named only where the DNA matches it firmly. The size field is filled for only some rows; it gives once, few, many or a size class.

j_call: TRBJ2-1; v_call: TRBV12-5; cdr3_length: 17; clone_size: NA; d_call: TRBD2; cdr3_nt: TGTGCTAGTGGCCGGGGACTAGCGGGGTCTAACTACAATGAGCAGTTCTTC; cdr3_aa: CASGRGLAGSNYNEQFF
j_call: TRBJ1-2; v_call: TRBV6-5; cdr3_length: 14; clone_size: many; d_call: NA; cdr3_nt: TGTGCCAGCGAAACAATGTCCGGGTTCTATGGCTACACCTTC; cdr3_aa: CASETMSGFYGYTF
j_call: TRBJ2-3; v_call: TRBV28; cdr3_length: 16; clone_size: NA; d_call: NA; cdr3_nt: TGTGCCAGCAGACGCCAACCTGGGGCCTACACAGATACGCAGTATTTT; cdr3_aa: CASRRQPGAYTDTQYF
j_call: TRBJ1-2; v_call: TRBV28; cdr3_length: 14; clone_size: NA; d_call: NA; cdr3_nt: TGTGCCAGCTTCCCTGCGACTGGTAACTATGGCTACACCTTC; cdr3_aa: CASFPATGNYGYTF
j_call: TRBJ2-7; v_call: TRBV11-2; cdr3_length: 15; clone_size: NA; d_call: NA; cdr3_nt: TGTGCCAGCAGCTTAGCAGGGCCCCTCTCCTACGAGCAGTACTTC; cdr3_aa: CASSLAGPLSYEQYF
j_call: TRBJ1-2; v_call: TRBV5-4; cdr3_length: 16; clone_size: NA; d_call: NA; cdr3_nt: TGTGCCAGCAGCCCTTACGGGACACGGTCTAACTATGGCTACACCTTC; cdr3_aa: CASSPYGTRSNYGYTF
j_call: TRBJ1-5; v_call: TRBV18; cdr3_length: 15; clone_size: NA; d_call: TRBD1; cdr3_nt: TGTGCCAGCTCACCACCGAACAGGGGAGGTCAGCCCCAGCATTTT; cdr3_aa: CASSPPNRGGQPQHF
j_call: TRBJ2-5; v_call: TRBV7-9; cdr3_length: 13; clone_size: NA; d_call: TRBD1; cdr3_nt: TGTGCCAGCACCCAGGGGGCCGGTGAGACCCAGTACTTC; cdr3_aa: CASTQGAGETQYF
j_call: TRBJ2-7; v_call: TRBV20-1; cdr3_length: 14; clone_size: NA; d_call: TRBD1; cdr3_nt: TGCAGTGCTAGTTCCGGGGGACAGGTCTACGAGCAGTACTTC; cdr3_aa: CSASSGGQVYEQYF
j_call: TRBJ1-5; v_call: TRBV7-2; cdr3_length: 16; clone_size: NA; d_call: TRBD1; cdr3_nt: TGTGCCAGCAGCACCAGGGGGGCCTTTGGTGATCAGCCCCAGCATTTT; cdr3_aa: CASSTRGAFGDQPQHF
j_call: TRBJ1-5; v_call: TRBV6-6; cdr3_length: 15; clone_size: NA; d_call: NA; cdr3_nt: TGTGCCAGCAGTAAGGCCGACAAGAGCAATCAGCCCCAGCATTTT; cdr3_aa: CASSKADKSNQPQHF
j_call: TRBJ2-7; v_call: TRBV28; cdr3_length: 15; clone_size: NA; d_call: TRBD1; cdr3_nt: TGTGCCAGCAACGGACCGGGACAGGGGGTCAACGAGCAGTACTTC; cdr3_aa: CASNGPGQGVNEQYF
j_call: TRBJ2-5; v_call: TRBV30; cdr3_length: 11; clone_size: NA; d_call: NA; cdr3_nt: TGTGCCTGGCAGGCCCAAGAGACCCAGTACTTC; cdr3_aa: CAWQAQETQYF
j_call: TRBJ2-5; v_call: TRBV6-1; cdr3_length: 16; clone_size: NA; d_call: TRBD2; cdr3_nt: TGTGCCAGCAGTGAGGGGACTAGCGGGAGAGGAAAGACCCAGTACTTC; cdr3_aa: CASSEGTSGRGKTQYF
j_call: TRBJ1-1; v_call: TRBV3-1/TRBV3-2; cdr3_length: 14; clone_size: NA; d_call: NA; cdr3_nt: TGTGCCAGCAGCCAAGCCCGTCTTAACACTGAAGCTTTCTTT; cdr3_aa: CASSQARLNTEAFF
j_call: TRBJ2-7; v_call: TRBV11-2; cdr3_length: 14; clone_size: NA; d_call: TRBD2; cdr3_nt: TGTGCCAGCAGCTTTCTGGGGGGGAGCTACGAGCAGTACTTC; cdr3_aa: CASSFLGGSYEQYF
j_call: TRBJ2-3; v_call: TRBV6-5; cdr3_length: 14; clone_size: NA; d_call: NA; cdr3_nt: TGTGCCAGCTCCCGGCGGGAACTCACAGATACGCAGTATTTT; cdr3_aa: CASSRRELTDTQYF
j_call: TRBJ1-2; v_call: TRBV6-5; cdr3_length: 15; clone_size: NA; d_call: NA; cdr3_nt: TGTGCCAGCAACCGAATCTCCGACAGCGACTATGGCTACACCTTC; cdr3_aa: CASNRISDSDYGYTF
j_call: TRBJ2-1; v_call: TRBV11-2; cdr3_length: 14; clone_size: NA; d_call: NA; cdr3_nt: TGTGCCAGCAGCTTAGATCGCCAGACTGGAGAGCAGTTCTTC; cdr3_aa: CASSLDRQTGEQFF
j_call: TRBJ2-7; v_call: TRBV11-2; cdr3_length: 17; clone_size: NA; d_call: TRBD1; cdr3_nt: TGTGCCAGCAGCTTAGTAGGGGGACAGGAAGTCGACTACGAGCAGTACTTC; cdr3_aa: CASSLVGGQEVDYEQYF
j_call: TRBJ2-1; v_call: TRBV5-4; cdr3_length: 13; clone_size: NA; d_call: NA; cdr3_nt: TGTGCCAGCAGCTTGTTCCAGTCCAGTGAGCAGTTCTTC; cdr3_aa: CASSLFQSSEQFF
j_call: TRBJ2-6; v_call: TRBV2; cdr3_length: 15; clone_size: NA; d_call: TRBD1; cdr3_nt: TGTGCCAGCAGGTTCGACAGGGCTGGGGCCAACGTCCTGACTTTC; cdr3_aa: CASRFDRAGANVLTF
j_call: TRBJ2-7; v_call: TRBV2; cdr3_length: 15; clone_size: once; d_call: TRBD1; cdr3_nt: TGTGCCAGCAGTGTGGGACAGGGAGGCACCTACGAGCAGTACTTC; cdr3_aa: CASSVGQGGTYEQYF
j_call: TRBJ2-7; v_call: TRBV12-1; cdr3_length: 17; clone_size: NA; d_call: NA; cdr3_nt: TGTGCCAGCACCCTTGTGTCTGGACTAGCGGGCTCCTACGAGCAGTACTTC; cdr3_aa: CASTLVSGLAGSYEQYF
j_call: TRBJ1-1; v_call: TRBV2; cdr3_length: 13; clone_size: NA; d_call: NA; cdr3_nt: TGTGCCAGCAGTGAAGGGACATTCCTCGTAGCTTTCTTT; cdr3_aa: CASSEGTFLVAFF
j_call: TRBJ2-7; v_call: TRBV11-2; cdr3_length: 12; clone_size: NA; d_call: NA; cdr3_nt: TGTGCCAGTAAAACTAGTCACTACGAGCAGTACTTC; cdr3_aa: CASKTSHYEQYF
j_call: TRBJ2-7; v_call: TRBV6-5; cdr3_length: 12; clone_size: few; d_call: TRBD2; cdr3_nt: TGTGCCAGCAGCTCGACTAGCTCCGAGCAGTACTTC; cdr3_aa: CASSSTSSEQYF
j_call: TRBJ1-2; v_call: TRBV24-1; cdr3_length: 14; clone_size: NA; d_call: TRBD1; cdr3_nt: TGTGCCACCAGTGATTTGAGCAGGGGGTATGGCTACACCTTC; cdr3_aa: CATSDLSRGYGYTF
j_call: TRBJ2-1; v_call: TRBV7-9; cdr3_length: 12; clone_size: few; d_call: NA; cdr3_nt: TGTGCCAGCAGCCAGAAGCTAGCGCTGCAGTTCTTC; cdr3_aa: CASSQKLALQFF
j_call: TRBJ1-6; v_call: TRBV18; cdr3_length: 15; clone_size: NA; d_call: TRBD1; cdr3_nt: TGTGCCAGCTCACCCCAGGGGGCGAAGGATTCACCCCTCCACTTT; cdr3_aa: CASSPQGAKDSPLHF
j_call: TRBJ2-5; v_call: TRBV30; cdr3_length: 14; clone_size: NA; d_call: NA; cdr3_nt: TGTGCCTGGAGTGTACAGGACCTGCAAGAGACCCAGTACTTC; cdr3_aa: CAWSVQDLQETQYF
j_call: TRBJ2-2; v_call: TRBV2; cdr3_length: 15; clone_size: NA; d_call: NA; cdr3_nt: TGTGCCAGCAGTGAAATAAGACAAGGATTCGGGGAGCTGTTTTTT; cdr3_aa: CASSEIRQGFGELFF
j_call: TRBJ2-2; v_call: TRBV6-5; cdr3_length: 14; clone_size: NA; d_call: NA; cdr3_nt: TGTGCCAGCAGTATGCAGGGAATGACCGGGGAGCTGTTTTTT; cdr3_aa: CASSMQGMTGELFF
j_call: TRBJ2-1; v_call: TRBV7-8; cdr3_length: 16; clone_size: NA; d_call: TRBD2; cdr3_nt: TGTGCCAGCAGCTTAGGGGGACTAGCCTCCTACAATGAGCAGTTCTTC; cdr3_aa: CASSLGGLASYNEQFF
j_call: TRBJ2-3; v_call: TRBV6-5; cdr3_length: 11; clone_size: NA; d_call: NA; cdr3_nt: TGTGCCACCCTAGGCACAGATACGCAGTATTTT; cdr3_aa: CATLGTDTQYF
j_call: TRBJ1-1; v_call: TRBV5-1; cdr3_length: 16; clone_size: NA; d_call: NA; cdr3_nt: TGCGCCAGCAGCTTGGCTATGGCGGTCCCGAACACTGAAGCTTTCTTT; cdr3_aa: CASSLAMAVPNTEAFF
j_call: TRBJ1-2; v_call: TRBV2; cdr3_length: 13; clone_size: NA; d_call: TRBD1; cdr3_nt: TGTGCCAGCAGTGGGGGGACAGGAGGGGACTACACCTTC; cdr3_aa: CASSGGTGGDYTF
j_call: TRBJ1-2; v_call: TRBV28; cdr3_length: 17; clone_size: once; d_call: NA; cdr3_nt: TGTGCCAGCACCGGGGGGTCGGGGCAGGGGACGTACTATGGCTACACCTTC; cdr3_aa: CASTGGSGQGTYYGYTF
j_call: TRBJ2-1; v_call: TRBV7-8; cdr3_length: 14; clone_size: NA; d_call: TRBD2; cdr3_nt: TGTGCCAGCAGTCAGACTAGCGGGTGGAATGAGCAGTTCTTC; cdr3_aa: CASSQTSGWNEQFF
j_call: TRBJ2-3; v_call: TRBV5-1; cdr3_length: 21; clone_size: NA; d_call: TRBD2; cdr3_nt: TGCGCCAGCAGCGGACAGGGACTAGCGGGAGGGCTAGGGGCTAACACAGATACGCAGTATTTT; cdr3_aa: CASSGQGLAGGLGANTDTQYF
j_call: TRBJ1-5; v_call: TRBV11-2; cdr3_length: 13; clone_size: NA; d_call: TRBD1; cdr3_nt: TGTGCCAGCAGCTTAGAACGTCAGGGGGAGCAGCATTTT; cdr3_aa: CASSLERQGEQHF
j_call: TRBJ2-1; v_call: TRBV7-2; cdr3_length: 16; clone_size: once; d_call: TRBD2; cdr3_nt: TGTGCCAGCAGCCCCGGTGGGACTAGCGGCGGGCCGGGGCAGTTCTTC; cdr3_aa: CASSPGGTSGGPGQFF
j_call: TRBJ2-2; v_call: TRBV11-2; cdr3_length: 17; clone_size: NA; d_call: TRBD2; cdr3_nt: TGTGCCAGCAGGTCAAGCGGACTAGCGGAAGGTAGCGGGGAGCTGTTTTTT; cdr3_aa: CASRSSGLAEGSGELFF
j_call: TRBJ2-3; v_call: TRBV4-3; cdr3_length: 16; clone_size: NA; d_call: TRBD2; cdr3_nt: TGCGCCAGCAGCCAAGGGACTAGTAGGGTCACAGATACGCAGTATTTT; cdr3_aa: CASSQGTSRVTDTQYF
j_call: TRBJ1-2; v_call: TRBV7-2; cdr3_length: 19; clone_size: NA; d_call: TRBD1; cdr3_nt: TGTGCCAGCAGCTTAGCGGGGGGGGACAGGGCAGGAAATAACTATGGCTACACCTTC; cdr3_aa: CASSLAGGDRAGNNYGYTF
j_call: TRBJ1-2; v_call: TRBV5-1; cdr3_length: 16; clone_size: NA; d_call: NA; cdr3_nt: TGCGCCAGCAGCTTGGATGGCAAGAGGGAAAAGGGTGGCTACACCTTC; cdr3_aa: CASSLDGKREKGGYTF
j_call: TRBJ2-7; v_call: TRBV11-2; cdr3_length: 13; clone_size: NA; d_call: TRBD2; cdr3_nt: TGTGCCAGCAGCTTAGATCGGCGGGAGAGGGAGTACTTC; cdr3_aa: CASSLDRREREYF
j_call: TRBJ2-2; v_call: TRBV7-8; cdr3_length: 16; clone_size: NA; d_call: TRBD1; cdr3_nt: TGTGCCAGCAGCCCCCGGACAGGGGGCGGCACCGGGGAGCTGTTTTTT; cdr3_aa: CASSPRTGGGTGELFF
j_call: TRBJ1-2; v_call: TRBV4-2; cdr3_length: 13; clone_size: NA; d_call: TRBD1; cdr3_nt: TGTGCCAGCAGCCCACAGGGGGGGGGAGGCTACACCTTC; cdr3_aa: CASSPQGGGGYTF
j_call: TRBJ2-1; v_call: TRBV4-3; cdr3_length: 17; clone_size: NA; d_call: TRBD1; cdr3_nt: TGCGCCAGCAGCCAGAGTGTCCGGGACAGGGGAAATTATGAGCAGTTCTTC; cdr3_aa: CASSQSVRDRGNYEQFF
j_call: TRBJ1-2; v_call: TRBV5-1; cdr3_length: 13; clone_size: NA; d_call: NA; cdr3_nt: TGCGCCAGCAGCTTGGCAACTAACTATGGCTACACCTTC; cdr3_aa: CASSLATNYGYTF
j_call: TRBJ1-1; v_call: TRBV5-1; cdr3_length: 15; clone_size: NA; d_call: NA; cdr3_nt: TGCGCCAGCAGCAAAGAGCCGGGACAAAACACTGAAGCTTTCTTT; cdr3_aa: CASSKEPGQNTEAFF
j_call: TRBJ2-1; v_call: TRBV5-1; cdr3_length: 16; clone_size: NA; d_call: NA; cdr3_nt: TGCGCCAGCAGCGCGAGGGAACCGCTCAAATACAATGAGCAGTTCTTC; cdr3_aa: CASSAREPLKYNEQFF
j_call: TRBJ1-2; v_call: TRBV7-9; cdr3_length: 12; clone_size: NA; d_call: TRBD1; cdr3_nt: TGTGCCAGCCAGGGGGGATCAGAAGGCTACACCTTC; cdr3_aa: CASQGGSEGYTF
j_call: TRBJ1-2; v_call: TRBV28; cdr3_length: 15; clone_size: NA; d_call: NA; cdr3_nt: TGTGCCAGCAGTTTAACGGACAGACTGAACTATGGCTACACCTTC; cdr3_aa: CASSLTDRLNYGYTF